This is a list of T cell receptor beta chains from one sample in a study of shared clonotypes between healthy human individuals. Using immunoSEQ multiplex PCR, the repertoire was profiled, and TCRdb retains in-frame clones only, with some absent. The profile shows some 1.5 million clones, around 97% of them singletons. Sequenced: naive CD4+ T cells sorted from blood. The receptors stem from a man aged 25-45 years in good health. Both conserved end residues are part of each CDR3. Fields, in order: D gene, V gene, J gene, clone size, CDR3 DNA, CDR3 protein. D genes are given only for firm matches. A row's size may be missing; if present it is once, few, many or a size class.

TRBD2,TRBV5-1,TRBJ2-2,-,TGCGCCAGCAGCGGGTTAGCGGGAGTCGACGGGGAGCTGTTTTTT,CASSGLAGVDGELFF
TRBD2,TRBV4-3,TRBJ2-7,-,TGCGCCAGCAGCCAAGGAGCGGGAGGCTACGAGCAGTACTTC,CASSQGAGGYEQYF
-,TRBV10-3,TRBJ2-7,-,TGTGCCATCAGTGGTGGTAGCCGAACCTACGAGCAGTACTTC,CAISGGSRTYEQYF
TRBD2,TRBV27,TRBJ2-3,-,TGTGCCAGCAGTTTGGGACTAGCCCTTATTAGCACAGATACGCAGTATTTT,CASSLGLALISTDTQYF
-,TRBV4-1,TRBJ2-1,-,TGCGCCAGCAGCCAAGCCAGGGCCCCCTACAATGAGCAGTTCTTC,CASSQARAPYNEQFF
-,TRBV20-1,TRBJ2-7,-,TGCAGTGCCAAAAAGACCTACGAGCAGTACTTC,CSAKKTYEQYF
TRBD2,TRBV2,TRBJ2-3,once,TGTGCCAGCAGTGAGGATAGCGGGAGGGGGACAGATACGCAGTATTTT,CASSEDSGRGTDTQYF
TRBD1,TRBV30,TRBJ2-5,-,TGTGCCTGGAAAGTGGCAGGGGGCGTCGAGACCCAGTACTTC,CAWKVAGGVETQYF
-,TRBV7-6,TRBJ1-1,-,TGTGCCAGCAGCTTAGCTCAGGGAGTGAGGGCGAACACTGAAGCTTTCTTT,CASSLAQGVRANTEAFF
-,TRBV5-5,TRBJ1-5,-,TGTGCCAGCAGCTTTAACAGCAATCAGCCCCAGCATTTT,CASSFNSNQPQHF
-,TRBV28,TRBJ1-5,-,TGTGCCAGCAGTTTAGGAGGTACCGGCAATCAGCCCCAGCATTTT,CASSLGGTGNQPQHF
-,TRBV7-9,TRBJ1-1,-,TGTGCCAGCAGCTTAATTCATGGCATGAACACTGAAGCTTTCTTT,CASSLIHGMNTEAFF
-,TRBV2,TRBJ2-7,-,TGTGCCAGCAGGGCCCTTCCCCGGGGGATTTACGAGCAGTACTTC,CASRALPRGIYEQYF
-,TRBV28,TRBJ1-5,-,TGTGCCAGCGGCGGAGGGCTTAGCAATCAGCCCCAGCATTTT,CASGGGLSNQPQHF
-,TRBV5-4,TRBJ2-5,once,TGTGCCAGCAGCTTGGAGGCTAATGGAGAGACCCAGTACTTC,CASSLEANGETQYF
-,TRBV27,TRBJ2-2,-,TGTGCCAGCAGTTCACGGACAGGAAGAACCGGGAGGGCCGGGGAGCTGTTTTTT,CASSSRTGRTGRAGELFF
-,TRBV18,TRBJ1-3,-,TGTGCCAGCTCACCCGACCAGGGGCTCTCTGGAAACACCATATATTTT,CASSPDQGLSGNTIYF
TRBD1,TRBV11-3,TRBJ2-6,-,TGTGCCAGCAGCTTAGGGACAGGCTCTGGGGCCAACGTCCTGACTTTC,CASSLGTGSGANVLTF
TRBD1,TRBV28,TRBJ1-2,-,TGTGCCAGCAGTTTATTCGGGACAGTCCCCGATGGCTACACCTTC,CASSLFGTVPDGYTF
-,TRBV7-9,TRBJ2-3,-,TGTGCCAGCAGCTCCTTAGGGGCGACAGATACGCAGTATTTT,CASSSLGATDTQYF
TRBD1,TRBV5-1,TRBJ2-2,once,TGCGCCAGCAGCGGGACAGGGTTGGGGCACACCGGGGAGCTGTTTTTT,CASSGTGLGHTGELFF
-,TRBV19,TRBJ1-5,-,TGTGCCAGTAGTTTGCGGGATTCATATCAGCCCCAGCATTTT,CASSLRDSYQPQHF
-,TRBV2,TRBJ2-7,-,TGTGCCAGCAGTGCAAGTCCCTACGAGCAGTACTTC,CASSASPYEQYF
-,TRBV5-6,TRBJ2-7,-,TGTGCCAGCAGCCCGACCCCGAACTCCTACGAGCAGTACTTC,CASSPTPNSYEQYF
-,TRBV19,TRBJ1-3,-,TGTGCCAGTAGTGAGACAGCCTCTGGAAACACCATATATTTT,CASSETASGNTIYF
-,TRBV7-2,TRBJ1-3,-,TGTGCCAGCAGCCCAAACAGGGCTGGAAACACCATATATTTT,CASSPNRAGNTIYF
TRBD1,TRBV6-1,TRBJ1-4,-,TGTGCCAGCAGCTACAGGGGGGTTGAAAAACTGTTTTTT,CASSYRGVEKLFF
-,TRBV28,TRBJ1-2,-,TGTGCCCATTGTCGTGGGGGGAACTATGGCTACACCTTC,CAHCRGGNYGYTF
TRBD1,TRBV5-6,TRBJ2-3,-,TGTGCCAGCAGCTTACAGGTCAGGGGGCGAGCAGATACGCAGTATTTT,CASSLQVRGRADTQYF
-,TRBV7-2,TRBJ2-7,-,TGTGCCAGCAGCTTAAATCCGGGGCCTAGTTTTGAGCAGTACTTC,CASSLNPGPSFEQYF
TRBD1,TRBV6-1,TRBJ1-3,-,TGTGCCGGCGGGACAGTCTCTGGAAACACCATATATTTT,CAGGTVSGNTIYF
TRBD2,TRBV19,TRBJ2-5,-,TGTGCCAGTCGCGGGACTATCCAAGAGACCCAGTACTTC,CASRGTIQETQYF
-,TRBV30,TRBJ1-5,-,TGTGCCTGGAGCGTACAGGGTGGTCAGCCCCAGCATTTT,CAWSVQGGQPQHF
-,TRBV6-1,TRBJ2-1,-,TGTGCCAGCGTCCGGAGGGCGAGCTCCTACAATGAGCAGTTCTTC,CASVRRASSYNEQFF
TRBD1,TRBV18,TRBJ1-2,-,TGTGCCAGCTCACCATCAACAGGGGGCTATGGCTACACCTTC,CASSPSTGGYGYTF
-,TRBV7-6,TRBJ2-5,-,TGTGCCAGCAGCTCCTCGTACCAAGAGACCCAGTACTTC,CASSSSYQETQYF
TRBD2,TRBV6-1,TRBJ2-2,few,TGTGCCAGTCACGGGGGGGGCGAGCTGTTTTTT,CASHGGGELFF
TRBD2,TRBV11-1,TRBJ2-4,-,TGTGCCAGCAGCTTGTCTAGCGGGGCAGCTCAAAACATTCAGTACTTC,CASSLSSGAAQNIQYF
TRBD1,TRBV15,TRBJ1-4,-,TGTGCCACCAGCAGAGCGGGACAGGGCGCGGAAAAACTGTTTTTT,CATSRAGQGAEKLFF
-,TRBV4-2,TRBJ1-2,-,TGTGCCAGCAGCCAAGTTGGGGAGCTCTATGGCTACACCTTC,CASSQVGELYGYTF
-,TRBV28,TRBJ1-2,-,TGTGCCGGAACCCAGACAGGAGATGGCGGCTACACCTTC,CAGTQTGDGGYTF
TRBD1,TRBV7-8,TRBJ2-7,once,TGTGCCAGCAGCTTAGTAGACAGGGGCTACGAGCAGTACTTC,CASSLVDRGYEQYF
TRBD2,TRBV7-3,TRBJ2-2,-,TGTGCCAGCAGCTATGTCGGGACTAGTCAGAACACCGGGGAGCTGTTTTTT,CASSYVGTSQNTGELFF
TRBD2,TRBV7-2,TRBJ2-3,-,TGTGCCAGCAGCTTGGGGGGACTAGCGGGAGGAGGGGATACGCAGTATTTT,CASSLGGLAGGGDTQYF